This T cell receptor (beta chain) was identified during a study of T cell changes during pregnancy in multiple sclerosis. This clone showed up just once. Data came from immunoSEQ multiplex PCR; TCRdb stores just in-frame clones and leaves some out. Of tens of thousands of clones in the sample, approximately 90% are singletons; the top ten hold approximately 1.4%. Germline CDR1 reads SNHLY; CDR2 reads FYNNEI. The CDR3 covers 14 residues. V was clipped by 4 bases and J by 7 bases; unmatched bases: 2. The sample was peripheral blood, taken in the third trimester of pregnancy. The source of this sequence is a female donor with multiple sclerosis, enrolled in a pregnancy study. The rearrangement uses TRBV2 and TRBJ1-4; 11 bases line up with TRBD1. The CDR3 spells CASSGDRGSEKLFF. The CDR3 DNA sequence: TGTGCCAGCAGTGGGGACAGGGGGTCTGAAAAACTGTTTTTT.